The sequence of this T cell receptor (beta chain) was determined in a study of T-cell reconstitution after alpha-beta-depleted transplantation in children. Points on this clonotype: Its antigen is unidentified.

A library of TCRbeta sequences, prepared with unique molecular identifiers, was generated. TCRdb fed the PCR reads into MiXCR, producing one record per CDR3 protein. This table holds approximately 430,000 distinct CDR3 sequences, around 16% found once. Study-wide findings and caveats: Most T-cell counts and diversity one year after the transplant came from T cells that were newly produced. Alpha-beta T cells about two months after transplant reportedly derived from several hundred expanded graft clones. The study traced high day-60 TCRbeta diversity in some patients to surviving recipient T cells and thymic progenitors.

Per the germline V gene, CDR1 is KGHSH and CDR2 is LQKENI. The J segment lost 3 bases and the V segment lost 1 base, leaving 8 bases of the junction unmatched. This CDR3 region has 16 residues. The clonotype originates from a boy younger than two who had a stem cell transplant for Wiskott-Aldrich syndrome, so the T cells may come from the graft donor. The chain combines TRBV18 with TRBJ2-7; 8 nucleotides line up with TRBD2. Source: PBMCs, mostly from graft donor cells, taken 360 days after TCRalphabeta/CD19-depleted stem cell transplant. CDR3 sequence reads: CASSPLAGSLLYEQYF. The CDR3 DNA reads as TGTGCCAGCTCACCACTAGCGGGGTCTCTCCTCTACGAGCAGTACTTC.